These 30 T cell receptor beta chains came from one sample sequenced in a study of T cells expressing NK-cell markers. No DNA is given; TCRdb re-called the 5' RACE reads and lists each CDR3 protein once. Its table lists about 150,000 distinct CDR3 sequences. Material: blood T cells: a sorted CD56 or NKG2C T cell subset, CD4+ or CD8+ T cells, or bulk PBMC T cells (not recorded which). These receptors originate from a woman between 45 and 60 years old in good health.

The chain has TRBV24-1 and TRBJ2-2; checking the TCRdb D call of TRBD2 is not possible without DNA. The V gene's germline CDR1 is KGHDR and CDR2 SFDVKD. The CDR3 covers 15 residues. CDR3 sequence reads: CATSDQLENTGELFF.

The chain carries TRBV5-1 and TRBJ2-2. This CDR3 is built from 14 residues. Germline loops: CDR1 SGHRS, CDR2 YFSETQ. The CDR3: CASSLLGNTGELFF. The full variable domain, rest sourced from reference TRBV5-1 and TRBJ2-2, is KAGVTQTPRYLIKTRGQQVTLSCSPISGHRSVSWYQQTPGQGLQFLFEYFSETQRNKGNFPGRFSGRQFSNSRSEMNVSTLELGDSALYLCASSLLGNTGELFFGEGSRLTVL.

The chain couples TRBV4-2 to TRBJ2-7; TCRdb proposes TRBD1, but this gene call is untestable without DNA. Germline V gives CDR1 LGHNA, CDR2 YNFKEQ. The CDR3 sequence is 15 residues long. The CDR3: CASSQEGDRGLEQYF.

The CDR3 sequence is CATSKFENTDTQYF. This chain joins TRBV15 and TRBJ2-3. The CDR3 loop spans 14 amino acids. Germline V lookup: CDR1 LNHNV, CDR2 YYDKDF (reference sequence).

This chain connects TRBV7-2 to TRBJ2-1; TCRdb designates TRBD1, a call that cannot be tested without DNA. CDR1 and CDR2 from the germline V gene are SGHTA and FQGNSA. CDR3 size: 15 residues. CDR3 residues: CASSPGGGPSNEQFF. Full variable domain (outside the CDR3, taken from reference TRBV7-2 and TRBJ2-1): GAGVSQSPSNKVTEKGKDVELRCDPISGHTALYWYRQSLGQGLEFLIYFQGNSAPDKSGLPSDRFSAERTGGSVSTLTIQRTQQEDSAVYLCASSPGGGPSNEQFFGPGTRLTVL.

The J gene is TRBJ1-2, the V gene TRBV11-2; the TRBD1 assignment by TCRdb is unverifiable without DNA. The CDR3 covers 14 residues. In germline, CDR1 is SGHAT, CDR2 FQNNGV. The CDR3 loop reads CASSPRDPLYGYTF. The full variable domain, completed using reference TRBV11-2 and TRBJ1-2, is EAGVAQSPRYKIIEKRQSVAFWCNPISGHATLYWYQQILGQGPKLLIQFQNNGVVDDSQLPKDRFSAERLKGVDSTLKIQPAKLEDSAVYLCASSPRDPLYGYTFGSGTRLTVV.

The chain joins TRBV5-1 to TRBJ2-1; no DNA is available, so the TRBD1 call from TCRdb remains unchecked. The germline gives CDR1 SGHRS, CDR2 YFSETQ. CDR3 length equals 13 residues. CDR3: CASRGAGYAEQFF.

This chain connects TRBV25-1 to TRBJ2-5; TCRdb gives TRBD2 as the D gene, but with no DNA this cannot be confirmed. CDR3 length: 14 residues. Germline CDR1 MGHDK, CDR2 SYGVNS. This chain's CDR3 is CASSEDTGPETQYF.

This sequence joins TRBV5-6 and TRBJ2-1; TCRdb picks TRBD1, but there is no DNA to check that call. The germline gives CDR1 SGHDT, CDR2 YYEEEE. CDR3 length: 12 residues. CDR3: CASSLQDNEQFF.

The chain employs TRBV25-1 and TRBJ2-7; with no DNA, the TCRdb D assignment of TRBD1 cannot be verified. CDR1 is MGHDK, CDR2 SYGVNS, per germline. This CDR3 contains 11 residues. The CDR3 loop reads CASSEGTVKYF.

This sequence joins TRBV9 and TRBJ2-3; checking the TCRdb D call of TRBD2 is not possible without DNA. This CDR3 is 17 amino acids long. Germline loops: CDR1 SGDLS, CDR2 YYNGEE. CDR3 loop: CASSVEASGISTDTQYF.

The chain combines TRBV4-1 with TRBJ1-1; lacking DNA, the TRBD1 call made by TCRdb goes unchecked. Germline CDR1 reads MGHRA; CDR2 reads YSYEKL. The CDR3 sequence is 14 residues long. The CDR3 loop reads CASSQRGSITEAFF.

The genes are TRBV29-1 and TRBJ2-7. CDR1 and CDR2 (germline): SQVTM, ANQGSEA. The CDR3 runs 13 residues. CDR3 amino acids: CSVLPGGSYEQYF.

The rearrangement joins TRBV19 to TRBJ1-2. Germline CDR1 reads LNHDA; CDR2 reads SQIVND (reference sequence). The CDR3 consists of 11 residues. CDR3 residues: CASMIGDGYTF.

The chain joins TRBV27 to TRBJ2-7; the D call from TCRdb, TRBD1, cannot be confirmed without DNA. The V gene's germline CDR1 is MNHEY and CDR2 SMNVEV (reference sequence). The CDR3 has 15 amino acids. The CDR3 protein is CASSPSVGSGDEQYF.

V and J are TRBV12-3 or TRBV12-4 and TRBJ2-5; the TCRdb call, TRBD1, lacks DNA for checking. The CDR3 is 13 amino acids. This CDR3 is CASSLQGPETQYF.

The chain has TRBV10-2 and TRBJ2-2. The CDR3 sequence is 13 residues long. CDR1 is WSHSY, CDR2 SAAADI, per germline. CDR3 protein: CASSEWTTGELFF.

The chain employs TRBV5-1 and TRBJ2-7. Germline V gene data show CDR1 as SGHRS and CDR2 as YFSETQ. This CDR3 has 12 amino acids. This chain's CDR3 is CASSYWGYEQYF.

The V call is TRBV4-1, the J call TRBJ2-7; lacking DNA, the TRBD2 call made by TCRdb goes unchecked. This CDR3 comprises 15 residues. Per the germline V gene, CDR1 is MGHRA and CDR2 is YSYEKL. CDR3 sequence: CASSQLAGGTYEQYF.

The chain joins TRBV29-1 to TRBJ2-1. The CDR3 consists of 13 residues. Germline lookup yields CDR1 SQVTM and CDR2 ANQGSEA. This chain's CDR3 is CSVEAGSYNEQFF.

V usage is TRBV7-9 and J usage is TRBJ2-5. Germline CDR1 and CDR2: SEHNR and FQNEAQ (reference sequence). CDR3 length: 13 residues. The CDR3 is CASSLGAVETQYF.

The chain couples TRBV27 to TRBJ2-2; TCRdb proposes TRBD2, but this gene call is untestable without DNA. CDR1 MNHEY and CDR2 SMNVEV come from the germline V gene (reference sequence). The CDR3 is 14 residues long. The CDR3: CASSVTRPTGELFF.

CDR3 amino acids: CASSLVNPDHYGYTF. The chain carries TRBV7-2 and TRBJ1-2. The germline gives CDR1 SGHTA, CDR2 FQGNSA. The CDR3 extends over 15 amino acids.

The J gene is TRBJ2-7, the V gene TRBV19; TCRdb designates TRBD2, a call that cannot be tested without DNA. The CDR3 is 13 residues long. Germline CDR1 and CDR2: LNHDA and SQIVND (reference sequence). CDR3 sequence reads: CASSAGLGTEQYF.

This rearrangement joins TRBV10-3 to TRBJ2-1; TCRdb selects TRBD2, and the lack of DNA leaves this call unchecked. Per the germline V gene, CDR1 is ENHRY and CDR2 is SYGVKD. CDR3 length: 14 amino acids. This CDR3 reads CAIHSGSSYNEQFF.

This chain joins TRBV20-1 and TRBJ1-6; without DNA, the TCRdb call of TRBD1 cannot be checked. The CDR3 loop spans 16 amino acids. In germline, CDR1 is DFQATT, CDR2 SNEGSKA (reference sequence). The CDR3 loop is CSARDLGTGSYSPLHF.

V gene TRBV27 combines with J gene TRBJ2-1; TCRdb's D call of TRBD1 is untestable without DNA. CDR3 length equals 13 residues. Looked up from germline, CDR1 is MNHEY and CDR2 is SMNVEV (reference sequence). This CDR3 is CASSPLMSNEQFF.

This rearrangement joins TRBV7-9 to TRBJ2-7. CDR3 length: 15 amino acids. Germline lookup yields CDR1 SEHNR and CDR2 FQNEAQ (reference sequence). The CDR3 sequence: CASSLSQSPGYEQYF. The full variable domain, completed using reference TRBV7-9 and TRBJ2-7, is DTGVSQNPRHKITKRGQNVTFRCDPISEHNRLYWYRQTLGQGPEFLTYFQNEAQLEKSRLLSDRFSAERPKGSFSTLEIQRTEQGDSAMYLCASSLSQSPGYEQYFGPGTRLTVT.

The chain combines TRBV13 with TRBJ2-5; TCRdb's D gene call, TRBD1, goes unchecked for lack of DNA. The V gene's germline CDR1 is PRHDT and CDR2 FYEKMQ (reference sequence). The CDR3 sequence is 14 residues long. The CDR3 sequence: CASSSWTSQETQYF. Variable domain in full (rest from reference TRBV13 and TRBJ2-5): AAGVIQSPRHLIKEKRETATLKCYPIPRHDTVYWYQQGPGQDPQFLISFYEKMQSDKGSIPDRFSAQQFSDYHSELNMSSLELGDSALYFCASSSWTSQETQYFGPGTRLLVL.

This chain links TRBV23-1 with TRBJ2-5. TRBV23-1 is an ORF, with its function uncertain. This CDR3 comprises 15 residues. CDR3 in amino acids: CASITRVSHQETQYF.